Sequencing of this TCR beta chain was carried out in a study of blood T cells in healthy people across ages. Study outcomes and limitations: Comparison with aged donors showed that long-lived donors had more naive CD4+ cells and higher diversity. Naive T cell percentage strongly correlated with TCR beta diversity.

Trimming cost V 1 base and J 5 bases, with 13 bases left between them. The germline V gene encodes CDR1 SEHNR and CDR2 FQNEAQ (reference sequence). The CDR3 is 15 amino acids. The table lists this clonotype with a few counts. As yet, its antigen is unknown. The authors ran a second PCR of roughly 6 to 12 cycles using a sample-barcoded 5' primer and a J-beta primer mix. Researchers report that a template-switch adaptor with 12 random nucleotides tagged each cDNA molecule. One entry per CDR3 protein results from TCRdb running MiXCR on the 5' RACE reads. The top ten hold approximately 2.1% of the sample, which has about 1.8 million distinct CDR3 sequences, about 49% seen once.

The sequencing sample was made of blood. The J gene is TRBJ2-3, the V gene TRBV7-9; TRBD1 or TRBD2 may be the D gene (5 bases each). This sequence originates from a woman aged 40 to 50 in good health. CDR3 loop: CASSLVPGRGDTQYF. In nucleotides, the CDR3 is TGTGCCAGCAGCTTAGTGCCGGGGCGCGGAGATACGCAGTATTTT.